These 10 T cell receptor beta chains originate from one sample sequenced in a study of cytomegalovirus exposure and HLA in healthy donors. A multiplex PCR was run with 60 Vbeta primers and 13 Jbeta primers. Profiling relied on immunoSEQ multiplex PCR, and the TCRdb table lists in-frame clones only, not all of them. The data contain around 180,000 clones, 80% to 85% of them singletons. The sequencing sample was made of PBMCs. The receptors shown here come from a boy aged 2 to 10 in good health and CMV-seronegative.

The chain combines TRBV27 with TRBJ1-1; 7 positions match TRBD1. The J segment lost 7 bases and the V segment lost 5 bases, leaving 7 bases of the junction unmatched. The CDR3 is 13 amino acids. Per germline, CDR1 MNHEY and CDR2 SMNVEV (reference sequence). The CDR3 sequence: CASSQGGELEAFF. Written as DNA, the CDR3 is TGTGCCAGCAGTCAGGGGGGAGAACTTGAAGCTTTCTTT.

The chain links TRBV7-2 to TRBJ1-1; D is ambiguous. CDR3 size: 14 residues. V lost 4 bases and J 2 bases, leaving 11 bases between the germline ends. Germline lookup yields CDR1 SGHTA and CDR2 FQGNSA. The CDR3 spells CASSYIGGNTEAFF. CDR3 in DNA: TGTGCCAGCAGCTACATCGGCGGAAACACTGAAGCTTTCTTT.

The V gene is TRBV4-1, the J gene TRBJ2-5, with TRBD2 as a possible D gene (6 bases). The V end lost 0 bases, the J end lost 5 bases, and 19 bases lay between the germline ends. The V gene's germline CDR1 is MGHRA and CDR2 YSYEKL. The CDR3 length is 17 residues. The CDR3 region is CASSQDPGAAGPETQYF. The CDR3 nucleotides read TGCGCCAGCAGCCAAGACCCCGGTGCCGCGGGGCCGGAGACCCAGTACTTC.

The V and J genes are TRBV9 and TRBJ2-1; the match to TRBD1 covers 9 bases. This CDR3 contains 16 residues. V lost 0 bases to trimming and J lost 5 bases; unmatched junction nucleotides: 6. The germline gives CDR1 SGDLS, CDR2 YYNGEE. CDR3 residues: CASSVGRTGVDNEQFF. DNA of the CDR3: TGTGCCAGCAGCGTAGGAAGGACAGGGGTTGACAATGAGCAGTTCTTC.

The chain recombines TRBV7-2 with TRBJ2-7; 8 nucleotides line up with TRBD1. This CDR3 has 15 residues. V trimming: 5 bases; J trimming: 5 bases; junction bases outside the gene matches: 11. Germline values: CDR1 SGHTA, CDR2 FQGNSA. The CDR3 DNA follows: TGTGCCAGCAGCCCGAGAACCGGACAGGGTAACGAGCAGTACTTC. It yields the protein CASSPRTGQGNEQYF.

The V gene is TRBV10-3, the J gene TRBJ2-3; D is ambiguous. This CDR3 spans 15 amino acids. V was trimmed by 0 bases and J by 2 bases, leaving 9 bases between them. CDR1 and CDR2 from the germline V gene are ENHRY and SYGVKD. The CDR3 region has the DNA TGTGCCATCAGTGAGTCGGAGACCACCACAGATACGCAGTATTTT. Amino acids: CAISESETTTDTQYF.

This clone occurred a few times. The chain joins TRBV7-9 to TRBJ2-5, with 12 bases lining up with TRBD2. Germline V gene sequence: CDR1 SEHNR, CDR2 FQNEAQ (reference sequence). The V gene end was trimmed by 5 bases and the J gene end by 5 bases; junction bases not matched to a gene: 12. This CDR3 spans 17 amino acids. As DNA, the CDR3 is TGTGCCAGCAGCACAACCGGACTAGCGGGATCGGGGGAGACCCAGTACTTC. Its protein is CASSTTGLAGSGETQYF.

This clone was seen only once. The chain carries TRBV11-2 and TRBJ1-1; D not certain. The length of the CDR3 is 13 residues. The V end was cut by 2 bases, the J end by 1 base, with 5 bases between. CDR1 SGHAT and CDR2 FQNNGV come from the germline V gene. CDR3 region: CASSLKQNTEAFF. CDR3 bases: TGTGCCAGCAGCTTAAAGCAGAACACTGAAGCTTTCTTT. Variable domain in full (rest from reference TRBV11-2 and TRBJ1-1): EAGVAQSPRYKIIEKRQSVAFWCNPISGHATLYWYQQILGQGPKLLIQFQNNGVVDDSQLPKDRFSAERLKGVDSTLKIQPAKLEDSAVYLCASSLKQNTEAFFGQGTRLTVV.

The rearrangement links TRBV19 to TRBJ1-1; maybe TRBD1 (5 bases). Germline V gene sequence: CDR1 LNHDA, CDR2 SQIVND (reference sequence). The CDR3 has 15 amino acids. The V end lost 3 bases, the J end lost 4 bases, and 15 bases lay between the germline ends. This CDR3 reads CASSITPLGGTEAFF. In DNA form, the CDR3 reads TGTGCCAGTAGTATCACCCCCCTGGGGGGCACTGAAGCTTTCTTT. Together with reference TRBV19 and TRBJ1-1, the CDR3 gives the full variable domain: DGGITQSPKYLFRKEGQNVTLSCEQNLNHDAMYWYRQDPGQGLRLIYYSQIVNDFQKGDIAEGYSVSREKKESFPLTVTSAQKNPTAFYLCASSITPLGGTEAFFGQGTRLTVV.

V gene TRBV7-8 combines with J gene TRBJ1-4, with D possibly being TRBD1 (5 bases). V gave up 5 bases and J gave up 10 bases, with 14 bases separating them. Per the germline V gene, CDR1 is SGHVS and CDR2 is FQNEAQ. The CDR3 has 13 amino acids. CDR3 amino acids: CASSLTTVSKLFF. CDR3 in DNA: TGTGCCAGCAGCCTGACGACAGTTTCAAAACTGTTTTTT.